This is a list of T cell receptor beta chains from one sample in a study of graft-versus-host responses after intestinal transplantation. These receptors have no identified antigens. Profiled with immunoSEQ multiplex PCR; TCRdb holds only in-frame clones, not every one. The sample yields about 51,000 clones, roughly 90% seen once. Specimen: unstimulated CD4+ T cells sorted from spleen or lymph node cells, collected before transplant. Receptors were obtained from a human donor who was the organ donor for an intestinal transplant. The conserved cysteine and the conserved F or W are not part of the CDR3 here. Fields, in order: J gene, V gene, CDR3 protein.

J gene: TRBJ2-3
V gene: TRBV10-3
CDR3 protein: AISEAGTGGTQY

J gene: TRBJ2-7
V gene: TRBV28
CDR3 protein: ASIAGGVAKVEQY

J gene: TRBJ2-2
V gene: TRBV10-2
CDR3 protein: ASIQREYTGELF

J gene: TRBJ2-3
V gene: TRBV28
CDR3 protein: ASTRRGLVDTQY

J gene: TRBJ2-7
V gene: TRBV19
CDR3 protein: ASSRDRGAEQY

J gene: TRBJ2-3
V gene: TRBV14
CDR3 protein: ASGLAGVDTQY

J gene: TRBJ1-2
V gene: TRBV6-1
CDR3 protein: ASSDPPLTNYGYT

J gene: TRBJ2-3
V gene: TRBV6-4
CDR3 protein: ASSDSLSGIDTQY

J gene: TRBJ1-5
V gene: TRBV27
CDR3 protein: ASSLSAWQPQH

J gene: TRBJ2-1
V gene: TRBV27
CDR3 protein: ASTSSGSGHEQF

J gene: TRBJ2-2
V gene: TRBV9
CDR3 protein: ASSTRQGLNTGELF

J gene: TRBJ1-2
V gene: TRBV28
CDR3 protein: ASSLSDRATSGYT

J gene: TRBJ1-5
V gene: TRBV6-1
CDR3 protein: ASSPTGVSNQPQH

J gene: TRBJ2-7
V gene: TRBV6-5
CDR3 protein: ASRDSGRSEQY

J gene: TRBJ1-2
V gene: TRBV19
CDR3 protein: ASRPPETGGKGYT

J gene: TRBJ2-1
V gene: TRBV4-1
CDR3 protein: ASSQQTSGSYNEQF

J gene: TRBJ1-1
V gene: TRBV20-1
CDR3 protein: REIRGTEAF